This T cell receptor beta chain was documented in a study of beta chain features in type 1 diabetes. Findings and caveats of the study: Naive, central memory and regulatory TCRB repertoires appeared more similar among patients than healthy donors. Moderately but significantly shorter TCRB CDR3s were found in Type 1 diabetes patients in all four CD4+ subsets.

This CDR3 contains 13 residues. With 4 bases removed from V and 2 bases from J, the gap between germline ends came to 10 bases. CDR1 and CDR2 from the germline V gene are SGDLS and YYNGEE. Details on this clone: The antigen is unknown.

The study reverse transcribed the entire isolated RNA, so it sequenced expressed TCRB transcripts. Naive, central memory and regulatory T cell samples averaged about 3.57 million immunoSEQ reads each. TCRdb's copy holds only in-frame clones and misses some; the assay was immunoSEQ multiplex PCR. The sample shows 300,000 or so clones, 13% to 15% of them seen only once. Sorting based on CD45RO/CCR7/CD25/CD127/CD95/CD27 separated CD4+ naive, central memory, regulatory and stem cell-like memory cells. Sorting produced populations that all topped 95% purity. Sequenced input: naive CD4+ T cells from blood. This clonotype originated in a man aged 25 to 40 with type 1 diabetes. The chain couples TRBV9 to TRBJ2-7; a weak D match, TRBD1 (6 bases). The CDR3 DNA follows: TGTGCCAGCAGCCTCCCAGGGGCCTACGAGCAGTACTTC. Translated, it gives CASSLPGAYEQYF.